What follows are 6 T cell receptor beta chains derived from one specimen sequenced in a study of T cell clusters in autoimmune cytopenias (dated by TCRdb to between 2018 and 2020). TRB amplification used about 260 ng of peripheral blood genomic DNA, some 40,000 genome equivalents, per sample. Reads for this sample came from an Illumina MiSeq. To amplify TRB rearrangements, a touch-down multiplex PCR protocol was run with the TRB-A and TRB-B primer pools combined in a single tube. Following TCRdb reprocessing, every CDR3 protein sequence forms one entry, and DNA is not provided. The sample table gives under 15,000 distinct CDR3 sequences. 3% of the sample is taken by the ten largest. Source material: peripheral blood. These receptors all come from a human donor with an autoimmune cytopenia or autoimmune hepatitis (not recorded which).

The J gene is TRBJ2-7, the V gene TRBV5-6. Germline assignment: CDR1 SGHDT and CDR2 YYEEEE. This CDR3 comprises 15 residues. CDR3 sequence reads: CASSFGAFGPYEQYF.

This clonotype is medium-sized by frequency. The chain employs TRBV30 and TRBJ1-2. From germline, CDR1 is GTSNPN and CDR2 SVGIG (reference sequence). CDR3 length equals 13 residues. This CDR3 is CAWSAVAAGGYTF.

The CDR3 is CASSYYPGRDEQFF. The chain joins TRBV6-5 to TRBJ2-1; the D call from TCRdb, TRBD1, cannot be confirmed without DNA. CDR1 is MNHEY and CDR2 is SVGAGI in the germline V gene. The CDR3 has 14 residues.

The chain joins TRBV18 to TRBJ1-5. CDR1 is KGHSH and CDR2 is LQKENI in the germline V gene. The CDR3 is 14 residues long. CDR3 protein: CASSPGREDQPQHF.

The V gene is TRBV5-4, the J gene TRBJ2-3; TCRdb lists TRBD2, though no DNA is available to test this call. The length of the CDR3 is 16 residues. Germline V gives CDR1 SGHNT, CDR2 YYREEE (reference sequence). The CDR3 spells CASSPNGLAGGDTQYF.

The CDR3 here is CASSPTEGFNTEAFF. The chain is built from TRBV18 and TRBJ1-1. The CDR3 loop spans 15 amino acids. Germline V gives CDR1 KGHSH, CDR2 LQKENI.